Presented here are 18 T cell receptor beta chains from one specimen sequenced in a study of OX40 agonist ivuxolimab in advanced cancers. The protocol was immunoSEQ multiplex PCR, while the TCRdb copy is restricted to in-frame clones and leaves out a portion. The sample shows some 86,000 clones, approximately 86% of them seen only once. Here the sequenced sample was CD4+ or CD8+ T cells sorted from blood, taken in a trial of the OX40 agonist ivuxolimab. The source is an adult with an advanced solid tumor such as melanoma, head and neck, liver or kidney cancer.

The chain carries TRBV4-2 and TRBJ1-4; D unresolved. The CDR3 spans 14 residues. The V gene's germline CDR1 is LGHNA and CDR2 YNFKEQ. Trimming shortened V by 5 bases and J by 0 bases, and 7 bases separated the two germline ends. The CDR3 here is CASSVGTTNEKLFF. CDR3 bases: TGTGCCAGCAGCGTCGGGACAACTAATGAAAAACTGTTTTTT.

This chain connects TRBV5-4 to TRBJ1-3, with TRBD1 matching 10 bases. The CDR3 has 17 amino acids. CDR1 and CDR2 (germline): SGHNT, YYREEE (reference sequence). V lost 2 bases to trimming and J lost 2 bases; unmatched junction nucleotides: 7. The CDR3 protein is CASSLGTGEGAGNTIYF. The DNA for the CDR3 is TGTGCCAGCAGCTTAGGGACAGGGGAAGGAGCTGGAAACACCATATATTTT.

This clone showed up just once. V and J are TRBV7-2 and TRBJ1-5, with a tentative D call TRBD1 (5 bases). Trimming removed 1 base at V and 7 bases at J, with 11 bases between. The CDR3 contains 14 residues. Germline CDR1 and CDR2: SGHTA and FQGNSA. CDR3 nucleotides: TGTGCCAGCAGCTTAGACGGAGGGGACCAGCCCCAGCATTTT. Its protein is CASSLDGGDQPQHF.

V and J are TRBV7-2 and TRBJ2-6; tentative D call: TRBD2 (6 bases). The CDR3 has 17 amino acids. CDR1 and CDR2 from the germline V gene are SGHTA and FQGNSA. V was cut by 4 bases and J by 1 base, with 14 bases left in between. The CDR3 reads CASSSQGLISGANVLTF. CDR3 bases: TGTGCCAGCAGCTCTCAGGGACTGATTTCTGGGGCCAACGTCCTGACTTTC.

The CDR3 is CASSPGQGAYEQYF. CDR3 bases: TGTGCCAGCAGCCCGGGACAGGGGGCCTACGAGCAGTACTTC. V is TRBV5-4 and J is TRBJ2-7; TRBD1 matches at 11 bases. Germline CDR1 and CDR2: SGHNT and YYREEE (reference sequence). Unmatched junction bases numbered 2, after V lost 4 bases and J lost 2 bases. The CDR3 length is 14 residues.

This clone has a single count. This sequence joins TRBV7-9 and TRBJ1-1; no definite D call. CDR3 size: 13 residues. V gave up 1 base and J gave up 4 bases, with 7 bases separating them. Germline lookup yields CDR1 SEHNR and CDR2 FQNEAQ (reference sequence). CDR3 sequence: CASSLGERTEAFF. The CDR3 bases are TGTGCCAGCAGCTTAGGGGAGCGCACTGAAGCTTTCTTT. The variable domain in full, completed from reference TRBV7-9 and TRBJ1-1, reads DTGVSQNPRHKITKRGQNVTFRCDPISEHNRLYWYRQTLGQGPEFLTYFQNEAQLEKSRLLSDRFSAERPKGSFSTLEIQRTEQGDSAMYLCASSLGERTEAFFGQGTRLTVV.

The V call is TRBV7-2, the J call TRBJ1-1; D unclear. Germline V gene data show CDR1 as SGHTA and CDR2 as FQGNSA. CDR3 size: 13 residues. Trimming cost V 2 bases and J 6 bases, with 10 bases left between them. This chain's CDR3 is CASSLSRNPEAFF. The CDR3 region has the DNA TGTGCCAGCAGCTTATCTCGAAACCCTGAAGCTTTCTTT.

The chain couples TRBV2 to TRBJ2-7; D remains ambiguous. V shed 10 bases and J shed 0 bases, with 16 bases lying between them. The V gene's germline CDR1 is SNHLY and CDR2 FYNNEI. This CDR3 contains 14 residues. The CDR3 nucleotides read TGTGCCACCAACCGGGCCTTCGCCTCCTACGAGCAGTACTTC. It is translated as CATNRAFASYEQYF. Full variable domain (rest looked up from reference TRBV2 and TRBJ2-7): EPEVTQTPSHQVTQMGQEVILRCVPISNHLYFYWYRQILGQKVEFLVSFYNNEISEKSEIFDDQFSVERPDGSNFTLKIRSTKLEDSAMYFCATNRAFASYEQYFGPGTRLTVT.

CDR3 in DNA: TGCAGCGTTGCGGGACTAGCAGACGAGCAGTACTTC. Translation gives CSVAGLADEQYF. The genes are TRBV29-1 and TRBJ2-7, with 9 nucleotides matching TRBD2. V lost 4 bases, J lost 5 bases, and 3 bases stayed unmatched. Germline V gene data show CDR1 as SQVTM and CDR2 as ANQGSEA. The CDR3 has 12 residues.

The chain employs TRBV6-5 and TRBJ2-2, with 9 bases aligning to TRBD1. Trimming at V came to 9 bases and at J to 2 bases, leaving 4 bases not matched to a gene. The CDR3 runs 14 residues. Germline CDR1 MNHEY, CDR2 SVGAGI. In nucleotides, the CDR3 is TGTGCCAGTTGCACAGGGGGCAACACCGGGGAGCTGTTTTTT. Translated, it gives CASCTGGNTGELFF.

The chain employs TRBV10-3 and TRBJ2-5, with 9 nucleotides matching TRBD2. With 3 bases clipped from V and 4 bases from J, the junction kept 0 bases outside the gene matches. The CDR3 has 13 residues. The germline gives CDR1 ENHRY, CDR2 SYGVKD. The CDR3 coding sequence is TGTGCCATCAGTGATAGCGGGGGAGAGACCCAGTACTTC. It specifies CAISDSGGETQYF.

The rearrangement uses TRBV19 and TRBJ1-5; TRBD1 is a possible D gene (5 bases). The V end was cut by 6 bases, the J end by 0 bases, with 12 bases between. Germline CDR1 and CDR2: LNHDA and SQIVND (reference sequence). The CDR3 is made up of 15 amino acids. The CDR3 bases are TGTGCCAGTAGCTTCGGGGGATATAGCAATCAGCCCCAGCATTTT. It encodes CASSFGGYSNQPQHF.

The DNA of the CDR3 is TGTGCCAGCAGCCTTCGGGAAACCCTCCAAGAGACCCAGTACTTC. Translated: CASSLRETLQETQYF. The genes are TRBV7-9 and TRBJ2-5; D may be TRBD2 (5 bases). The V end lost 5 bases, the J end lost 1 base, and 14 bases lay between the germline ends. The CDR3 contains 15 residues. Germline V gene data show CDR1 as SEHNR and CDR2 as FQNEAQ (reference sequence).

On this clone itself: Other DNA sequences of this sample code for an identical CDR3. The chain employs TRBV6-5 and TRBJ2-2, with D tentatively TRBD1 (6 bases). Trimming cost V 5 bases and J 2 bases, with 12 bases left between them. The CDR3 has 15 amino acids. Looked up from germline, CDR1 is MNHEY and CDR2 is SVGAGI. DNA of the CDR3: TGTGCCAGCAGTCCTCGGACAGATAACACCGGGGAGCTGTTTTTT. Its protein product is CASSPRTDNTGELFF.

The chain uses TRBV2 and TRBJ1-4; D uncertain. This CDR3 contains 14 residues. The V gene's germline CDR1 is SNHLY and CDR2 FYNNEI. V shed 6 bases and J shed 7 bases, with 15 bases lying between them. The CDR3 loop is CASSAMGTAEKLFF. CDR3 nucleotides: TGTGCCAGCAGCGCGATGGGTACTGCTGAAAAACTGTTTTTT.

The CDR3 sequence is CASSYWGGTEAFF. The CDR3 DNA follows: TGTGCCAGCAGTTACTGGGGGGGCACTGAAGCTTTCTTT. The chain carries TRBV6-6 and TRBJ1-1; a possible D gene is TRBD1 (5 bases). V was pared by 1 base and J by 4 bases, with 7 bases between. The CDR3 contains 13 residues. The V gene's germline CDR1 is MNHNY and CDR2 SVGAGI (reference sequence).

The CDR3 region has the DNA TGTGCCAGCTCACCACCCGGGACAGGTTTCACTGAAGCTTTCTTT. Protein product: CASSPPGTGFTEAFF. The chain employs TRBV18 and TRBJ1-1, with 8 bases aligning to TRBD1. Unmatched junction bases numbered 4, after V lost 0 bases and J lost 4 bases. CDR1 KGHSH and CDR2 LQKENI come from the germline V gene. The CDR3 has 15 amino acids.

The V gene is TRBV6-5, the J gene TRBJ2-5; 8 bases agree with TRBD1. This CDR3 is built from 14 residues. Germline V lookup: CDR1 MNHEY, CDR2 SVGAGI. Trimming cost V 0 bases and J 5 bases; bases outside gene matches: 2. The CDR3: CASSYSDRVETQYF. CDR3 nucleotides: TGTGCCAGCAGTTACTCGGACAGGGTTGAGACCCAGTACTTC.